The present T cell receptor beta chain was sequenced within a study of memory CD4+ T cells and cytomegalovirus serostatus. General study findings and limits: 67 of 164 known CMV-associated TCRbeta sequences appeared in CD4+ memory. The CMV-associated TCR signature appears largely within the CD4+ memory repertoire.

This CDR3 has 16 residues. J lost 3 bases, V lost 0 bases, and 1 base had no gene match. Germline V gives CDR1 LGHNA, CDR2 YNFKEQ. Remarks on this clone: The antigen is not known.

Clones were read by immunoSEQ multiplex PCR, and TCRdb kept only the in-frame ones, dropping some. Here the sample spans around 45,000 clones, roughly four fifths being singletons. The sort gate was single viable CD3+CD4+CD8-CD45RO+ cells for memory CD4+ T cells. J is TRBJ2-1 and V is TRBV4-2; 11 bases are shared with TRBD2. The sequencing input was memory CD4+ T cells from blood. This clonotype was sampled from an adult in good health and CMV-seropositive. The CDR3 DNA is TGTGCCAGCAGCCAAGATCTAGCGGGGGGCTACAATGAGCAGTTCTTC. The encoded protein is CASSQDLAGGYNEQFF.